The source of this TCR beta chain is a study of blood T cell repertoires in COVID-19. CDR1 MNHEY and CDR2 SMNVEV come from the germline V gene (reference sequence). The CDR3 consists of 15 residues. Losses at the gene ends were 1 base for V and 7 bases for J; bases not matched to a gene: 2. Per the study methods: From reference gene primer amplification, estimates of nucleated cell counts were derived. Profiled with immunoSEQ multiplex PCR; TCRdb holds only in-frame clones, not every one. That table supplies the V and J calls and clone size; D and trimming were determined from the DNA. The sample has approximately 230,000 clones, 65% to 85% seen once.

What was sequenced was peripheral blood. The rearrangement uses TRBV27 and TRBJ1-6; 9 nucleotides match TRBD1. The source of this sequence is a man older than 75 with acute or convalescent COVID-19. In nucleotides, the CDR3 is TGTGCCAGCAGTTTATTAGGGACAGGGAATTCACCCCTCCACTTT. Protein: CASSLLGTGNSPLHF.